The source of this T cell receptor (beta chain) is a study of CD8+ T cells in alopecia areata. For the study at large: Tofacitinib administration to treated patients was oral, at 5 to 10 mg twice daily.

Broader study findings: Researchers report lesional scalp, most notably alopecia totalis/universalis, outstripped normal scalp in clonality.

Following RNA extraction, reverse transcription yielded cDNA that acted as the sequencing template. Here immunoSEQ multiplex PCR was the method, and the copy in TCRdb shows in-frame clones only, minus some. The top ten clones hold roughly 12% of a sample with 190,000 or so clones, roughly 61% of them seen once. This clone has just a few counts. What it binds is not known. The treatment here: oral pan-JAK inhibitor, 5-10 mg twice daily. The material sequenced was CD8+ T cells sorted from blood, taken at week 24, from a patient treated with tofacitinib. The sequence was obtained from a human donor with alopecia areata.

The CDR3 is CASSQGGGTTDTQYF. The CDR3 bases are TGTGCCAGCAGTCAGGGCGGGGGGACCACAGATACGCAGTATTTT. The V call is TRBV28, the J call TRBJ2-3; 8 bases map to TRBD2. Germline V lookup: CDR1 MDHEN, CDR2 SYDVKM. There are 15 residues in the CDR3. Trimming at V came to 5 bases and at J to 2 bases, leaving 6 bases not matched to a gene.